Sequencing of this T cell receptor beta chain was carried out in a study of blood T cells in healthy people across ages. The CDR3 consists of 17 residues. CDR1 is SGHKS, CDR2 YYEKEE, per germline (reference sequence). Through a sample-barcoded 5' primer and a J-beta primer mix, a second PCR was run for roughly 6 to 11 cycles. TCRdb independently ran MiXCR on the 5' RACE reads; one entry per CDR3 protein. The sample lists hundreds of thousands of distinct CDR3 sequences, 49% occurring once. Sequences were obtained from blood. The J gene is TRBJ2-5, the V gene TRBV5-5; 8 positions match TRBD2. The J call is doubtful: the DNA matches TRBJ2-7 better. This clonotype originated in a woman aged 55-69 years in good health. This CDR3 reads CASSLSSPISGSDEQYF. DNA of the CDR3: TGTGCCAGCAGCTTGAGCTCTCCAATCAGCGGGAGCGACGAGCAGTACTTC.